This T cell receptor (beta chain) was identified in a study of blood T cell repertoires in COVID-19. Original analysis: Nucleated cell number was recorded as an estimate derived from reference gene primer amplification. The method was immunoSEQ multiplex PCR; TCRdb's version includes in-frame clones alone and lacks a portion of them. The DNA was the basis for D and trimming; V, J and clone size are from that table. The sample yields about 47,000 clones, 80% to 90% seen once. The specimen was peripheral blood. This TCR was recovered from a human donor with active COVID-19. The donor label of this sample is uncertain.

CDR3: CASSYSLGGRPYEQYF. DNA for the CDR3: TGTGCCAGCAGTTACTCGCTGGGGGGGCGGCCCTACGAGCAGTACTTC. The J gene is TRBJ2-7, the V gene TRBV6-5; a possible D gene is TRBD2 (7 bases). There are 16 residues in the CDR3. Germline values: CDR1 MNHEY, CDR2 SVGAGI. Trimming removed 0 bases at V and 2 bases at J, with 14 bases between.